Reported below is one TCR beta chain. This record comes from a study of radiation and T cells in renal cell carcinoma. TCRdb's copy holds only in-frame clones and misses some; the assay was immunoSEQ multiplex PCR. This sample has some 20,000 clones, with roughly 60% found just once. The CDR3 extends over 13 amino acids. V was cut by 7 bases and J by 8 bases, with 18 bases left in between. Germline CDR1 and CDR2: GTSNPN and SVGIG (reference sequence). Specified treatment: treatment-naive control, cytoreductive nephrectomy. Sequenced material: tumor tissue, taken from a patient whose treatment was nephrectomy without radiotherapy. The sequence derives from a man in his fifties or sixties with renal cell carcinoma. The chain links TRBV30 to TRBJ2-1; possible D gene TRBD2, 6 bases. The CDR3 sequence: CASSRRRGDEQFF. As DNA, the CDR3 is TGTGCCTCGTCAAGGCGGCGGGGCGATGAGCAGTTCTTC. Based on the CDR3 plus reference TRBV30 and TRBJ2-1, the full variable domain is SQTIHQWPATLVQPVGSPLSLECTVEGTSNPNLYWYRQAAGRGLQLLFYSVGIGQISSEVPQNLSASRPQDRQFILSSKKLLLSDSGFYLCASSRRRGDEQFFGPGTRLTVL.